This paragraph covers one TCR beta chain sequence. Its antigen is unknown. Here immunoSEQ multiplex PCR was the method, and the copy in TCRdb shows in-frame clones only, minus some. This table has 73,000 or so clones, 75% to 85% appearing once. The sample belongs to a study of OX40 agonist ivuxolimab in advanced cancers. Regarding the study as a whole: Fewer expanded clones were found on average in CD4+ than in CD8+ T cells.

The CDR3 totals 13 residues. Germline V gene lookup returns CDR1 MNHEY and CDR2 SMNVEV (reference sequence). The trim removed 6 bases at V and 7 bases at J, leaving 2 bases unmatched. The receptor's source is an adult with an advanced solid tumor such as melanoma, head and neck, liver or kidney cancer. The specimen was CD4+ or CD8+ T cells sorted from blood, collected in a trial of the OX40 agonist ivuxolimab. The rearrangement joins TRBV27 to TRBJ1-6; 8 positions agree with TRBD1. Here the CDR3 reads CASSRQGNSPLHF. CDR3 DNA: TGTGCCAGCAGCAGACAGGGGAATTCACCCCTCCACTTT.